The 8 T cell receptor beta chains below come from one sample, sequenced in a study of CD8 T cells in ankylosing spondylitis. Study findings and constraints: Eight highly homologous variants made up a TCR beta motif, and this motif appeared characteristic of ankylosing spondylitis blood.

No antigens are known for them. A single record per CDR3 protein comes from TCRdb applying MiXCR to the 5' RACE reads. This table holds approximately 300,000 distinct CDR3 sequences, 7.5% to 9% found once. The sample taken for sequencing was blood, either unsorted or a sorted T cell fraction (not recorded which). The receptors come from a male donor with ankylosing spondylitis.

This clonotype appeared many times. The CDR3 is CASSLGLVPNEQFF. The CDR3 DNA is TGTGCCAGCAGCTTAGGGCTAGTACCCAATGAGCAGTTCTTC. This chain connects TRBV7-2 to TRBJ2-1; D remains unclear. Germline lookup yields CDR1 SGHTA and CDR2 FQGNSA. V was clipped by 1 base and J by 6 bases, with 10 bases between them. The CDR3 covers 14 residues.

This clonotype was seen only a few times. The chain uses TRBV9 and TRBJ2-1; 8 bases are a match to TRBD1. V shed 4 bases and J 0 bases; nucleotides not matched to a gene: 9. Germline CDR1 reads SGDLS; CDR2 reads YYNGEE. This CDR3 contains 17 residues. The CDR3 loop reads CASSTSGDRSSYNEQFF. The DNA for the CDR3 is TGTGCCAGCAGCACTTCGGGGGACAGGAGCTCCTACAATGAGCAGTTCTTC. The full variable domain, completed using reference TRBV9 and TRBJ2-1, is DSGVTQTPKHLITATGQRVTLRCSPRSGDLSVYWYQQSLDQGLQFLIQYYNGEERAKGNILERFSAQQFPDLHSELNLSSLELGDSALYFCASSTSGDRSSYNEQFFGPGTRLTVL.

The genes are TRBV5-1 and TRBJ2-2; 10 bases align to TRBD1. The CDR3 has 15 residues. Germline loops: CDR1 SGHRS, CDR2 YFSETQ. The V segment lost 0 bases and the J segment 8 bases; nucleotides outside the gene matches: 4. The CDR3 protein is CASSLGQGARGELFF. The CDR3 DNA follows: TGCGCCAGCAGCTTGGGACAGGGGGCTCGAGGGGAGCTGTTTTTT.

This clonotype came up a few times. Here the CDR3 reads CATSRDRVETQYF. The CDR3 coding sequence is TGTGCCACCAGCAGAGACAGGGTGGAGACCCAGTACTTC. V gene TRBV15 combines with J gene TRBJ2-5; D is perhaps TRBD1 (5 bases). CDR1 is LNHNV, CDR2 YYDKDF, per germline (reference sequence). The CDR3 has 13 residues. Deletions cut 0 bases from V and 5 bases from J, with 7 bases between.

On this clonotype itself: One end of the junction varies from germline; a read error may be responsible. The chain employs TRBV20-1 and TRBJ2-4; 9 bases match TRBD2. The germline gives CDR1 DFQATT, CDR2 SNEGSKA (reference sequence). The CDR3 is 18 residues long. The CDR3, as DNA: TGCAGTGCCAGAGCGGGGGCGGGAGGGCCCTTAGCCAAAAACATTCAGTACTTC. This translates into CSARAGAGGPLAKNIQYF.

This clonotype has just a few counts. The chain joins TRBV7-2 to TRBJ2-1, with D uncertain. Germline V lookup: CDR1 SGHTA, CDR2 FQGNSA. Trimming removed 6 bases at V and 2 bases at J, with 14 bases between. CDR3 length: 15 residues. The CDR3 DNA is TGTGCCAGCAGTTTTGACTCGAACGCCTACAATGAGCAGTTCTTC. This encodes CASSFDSNAYNEQFF.

This clonotype was seen ten or more times. The rearrangement joins TRBV5-1 to TRBJ2-7; D gene uncertain. Trimming stripped 0 bases from V and 6 bases from J, with 16 bases between. The CDR3 runs 15 residues. The germline CDR1 and CDR2 sequences are SGHRS and YFSETQ. The CDR3 loop reads CASSLGGTRVTEQYF. The CDR3 DNA reads TGCGCCAGCAGCTTGGGCGGAACACGGGTTACCGAGCAGTACTTC.

V usage is TRBV29-1 and J usage is TRBJ2-1; 13 bases are shared with TRBD2. The CDR3 spans 14 residues. Germline lookup yields CDR1 SQVTM and CDR2 ANQGSEA. J was trimmed by 6 bases and V by 2 bases; bases with no gene match: 1. The CDR3 DNA sequence: TGCAGCGTTGAAAGACTAGCGGGAGGCAATGAGCAGTTCTTC. As protein: CSVERLAGGNEQFF.